This TCR beta chain was obtained from a study of monozygotic twins with inflammatory bowel disease. Study observations and caveats: IBD patients exhibited fewer clonotypes shared with other individuals than healthy twins, particularly with disease activity. The co-twins with IBD showed lower TCRbeta diversity (inverse Simpson) than their healthy siblings.

As concerns this clonotype: Its antigen is not identified.

TCRdb reprocessed the 5' RACE reads and stores each CDR3 protein as one record, lacking DNA. The sample table sets out over 200,000 distinct CDR3 sequences. CDR1 is SGHRS, CDR2 YFSETQ, per germline. The CDR3 is 14 amino acids. The gene calls are TRBV5-1 and TRBJ2-3; TCRdb indicates TRBD2, and absent DNA this call remains unverified. The source of this sequence is a human donor with ulcerative colitis or Crohn's disease, or a healthy co-twin of an affected twin (not recorded which). The sequenced material came from blood. The CDR3 reads CASTEAGVTDTQYF. Combining the CDR3 with reference TRBV5-1 and TRBJ2-3 gives the whole variable domain KAGVTQTPRYLIKTRGQQVTLSCSPISGHRSVSWYQQTPGQGLQFLFEYFSETQRNKGNFPGRFSGRQFSNSRSEMNVSTLELGDSALYLCASTEAGVTDTQYFGPGTRLTVL.